These 19 T cell receptor beta chains were all obtained from the same sample, sequenced in a study of OX40 agonist ivuxolimab in advanced cancers. Repertoires were generated with immunoSEQ multiplex PCR, while TCRdb's copy carries only in-frame clones and drops some. Among 95,000 to 100,000 clones listed, about 79% were seen once. Here the sequenced sample was CD4+ or CD8+ T cells sorted from blood, taken in a trial of the OX40 agonist ivuxolimab. Receptor source: an adult with an advanced solid tumor such as melanoma, head and neck, liver or kidney cancer.

This sequence joins TRBV30 and TRBJ2-5; TRBD1 aligns across 8 bases. CDR3 length: 15 amino acids. Unmatched junction bases numbered 9, after V lost 1 base and J lost 5 bases. Per germline, CDR1 GTSNPN and CDR2 SVGIG (reference sequence). The CDR3 protein is CAWSGGTGYGETQYF. As DNA, the CDR3 is TGTGCCTGGAGTGGGGGGACAGGTTATGGCGAGACCCAGTACTTC.

The chain is built from TRBV11-2 and TRBJ1-6; D is ambiguous. The CDR3 has 12 amino acids. Per the germline V gene, CDR1 is SGHAT and CDR2 is FQNNGV. Between the trimmed V and J ends, which lost 2 bases and 10 bases, there was a span of 6 bases. For the CDR3, the DNA is TGTGCCAGCAGCTTATCAGCCTCACCCCTCCACTTT. Its protein product is CASSLSASPLHF.

J is TRBJ2-3 and V is TRBV27; D not certain. The CDR3 has 13 residues. V shed 6 bases and J shed 10 bases, with 17 bases lying between them. Germline V gene data show CDR1 as MNHEY and CDR2 as SMNVEV (reference sequence). The CDR3 DNA sequence: TGTGCCAGCAGCAACCACGGAGATTTGGCGCAGTATTTT. Amino acids: CASSNHGDLAQYF.

The V and J genes are TRBV4-1 and TRBJ2-1; 11 bases match TRBD2. The germline V gene encodes CDR1 MGHRA and CDR2 YSYEKL. CDR3 size: 17 residues. After removal of 3 bases from V and 10 bases from J, the junction contained 14 bases not matched to a gene. CDR3 in amino acids: CASSQETTSGRGTEQFF. CDR3 DNA sequence: TGCGCCAGCAGCCAGGAGACTACTAGCGGGAGAGGAACGGAGCAGTTCTTC.

In its sample, this clone was seen a few times. J is TRBJ1-6 and V is TRBV7-2; D is undetermined. The CDR3 totals 15 residues. Trimming cost V 5 bases and J 7 bases, with 15 bases left between them. Germline values: CDR1 SGHTA, CDR2 FQGNSA. CDR3 in DNA: TGTGCCAGCAGCAACGCGGCGGCGATGAATTCACCCCTCCACTTT. Its translation is CASSNAAAMNSPLHF.

This clone has a handful of counts. V and J are TRBV14 and TRBJ2-2; D gene unclear. CDR3 length equals 13 residues. Germline V CDR1 and CDR2: SGHDN, FVKESK. Trimming cost V 4 bases and J 5 bases, with 8 bases left between them. The CDR3 loop reads CASSPSRTGELFF. CDR3 coding DNA: TGTGCCAGCAGCCCCTCGAGAACCGGGGAGCTGTTTTTT. Using reference TRBV14 and TRBJ2-2 for the parts outside the CDR3, the full variable domain is EAGVTQFPSHSVIEKGQTVTLRCDPISGHDNLYWYRRVMGKEIKFLLHFVKESKQDESGMPNNRFLAERTGGTYSTLKVQPAELEDSGVYFCASSPSRTGELFFGEGSRLTVL.

This sequence joins TRBV27 and TRBJ2-5; 9 positions match TRBD2. The ends lost 6 bases at V and 5 bases at J; junction bases unmatched: 13. This CDR3 has 16 residues. Germline V gene sequence: CDR1 MNHEY, CDR2 SMNVEV (reference sequence). The CDR3 loop reads CASSQAGGQGSETQYF. The DNA for the CDR3 is TGTGCCAGCAGCCAGGCGGGGGGGCAGGGCAGCGAGACCCAGTACTTC.

The V and J genes are TRBV13 and TRBJ1-2; 7 bases align to TRBD1. V shed 0 bases, J shed 8 bases, and the junction held 3 bases outside the gene matches. The CDR3 covers 13 residues. The V gene's germline CDR1 is PRHDT and CDR2 FYEKMQ (reference sequence). The CDR3 loop reads CASSLGPGGGYTF. CDR3 in DNA: TGTGCCAGCAGCTTAGGCCCAGGGGGGGGCTACACCTTC.

The CDR3 DNA is TGTGCCAGCAGCCACACAGGGTCTTCTGAAGCTTTCTTT. Protein sequence: CASSHTGSSEAFF. The gene calls are TRBV6-4 and TRBJ1-1, with a possible D match to TRBD1 (6 bases). This CDR3 is built from 13 residues. The V gene's germline CDR1 is MRHNA and CDR2 SNTAGT. The V end lost 6 bases, the J end lost 6 bases, and 14 bases lay between the germline ends.

The V call is TRBV19, the J call TRBJ1-3; possible D gene TRBD1, 5 bases. This CDR3 contains 17 residues. Germline lookup yields CDR1 LNHDA and CDR2 SQIVND (reference sequence). Trimming removed 5 bases at V and 0 bases at J, with 17 bases between. The CDR3 loop reads CASSPNSGHHSGNTIYF. The CDR3 region has the DNA TGTGCCAGTAGTCCGAATTCGGGGCACCACTCTGGAAACACCATATATTTT.

Notes on this clone: The same CDR3 arises from other DNA sequences in this sample as well. The chain joins TRBV5-5 to TRBJ2-5; no firm D call. The germline V and J ends were trimmed by 2 bases and 4 bases, with 3 bases remaining between them. The CDR3 extends over 11 amino acids. Per the germline V gene, CDR1 is SGHKS and CDR2 is YYEKEE (reference sequence). The CDR3 is CASSLRETQYF. The CDR3 nucleotides read TGTGCCAGCAGCTTAAGAGAGACCCAGTACTTC.

As DNA, the CDR3 is TGTGCCAGTAACCAGGGGACGGGAGAGACCCAGTACTTC. This translates into CASNQGTGETQYF. This chain uses TRBV19 with TRBJ2-5, with D possibly being TRBD1 (6 bases). CDR1 is LNHDA, CDR2 SQIVND, per germline (reference sequence). V lost 7 bases and J lost 4, with 13 bases in between. The CDR3 covers 13 residues.

This rearrangement joins TRBV4-2 to TRBJ2-7; D unresolved. Germline V gene sequence: CDR1 LGHNA, CDR2 YNFKEQ. This CDR3 comprises 14 residues. V was pared by 0 bases and J by 1 base, with 7 bases between. The DNA for the CDR3 is TGTGCCAGCAGCCAAGAAATAACGTCCTACGAGCAGTACTTC. It encodes CASSQEITSYEQYF.

The chain uses TRBV6-1 and TRBJ2-7; D not certain. The CDR3 spans 12 residues. Germline V lookup: CDR1 MNHNS, CDR2 SASEGT. Trimming removed 8 bases from V and 1 base from J, with 9 bases in between. The CDR3 DNA follows: TGTGCCAGCCAACGTCGTTCCTACGAGCAGTACTTC. Protein: CASQRRSYEQYF.

CDR3 sequence reads: CASSRAGGQPPNIQYF. The CDR3, as DNA: TGTGCCAGCAGCAGGGCGGGGGGACAACCACCAAACATTCAGTACTTC. The chain combines TRBV5-4 with TRBJ2-4, with 8 bases lining up with TRBD2. The J segment lost 6 bases and the V segment lost 4 bases, leaving 12 bases of the junction unmatched. Germline-derived CDR1 and CDR2 are SGHNT and YYREEE (reference sequence). This CDR3 spans 16 amino acids.

The chain couples TRBV6-4 to TRBJ2-1, with 7 bases lining up with TRBD2. This CDR3 contains 14 residues. Germline V CDR1 and CDR2: MRHNA, SNTAGT. V was pared by 5 bases and J by 6 bases, with 7 bases of the junction left unmatched. Here the CDR3 reads CASSTSGAGNEQFF. Written as DNA, the CDR3 is TGTGCCAGCAGTACCAGCGGGGCGGGCAATGAGCAGTTCTTC.

This sequence joins TRBV5-1 and TRBJ2-3; D is uncertain. Per the germline V gene, CDR1 is SGHRS and CDR2 is YFSETQ. V lost 7 bases to trimming and J lost 2 bases, with 17 bases between them. The CDR3 has 15 residues. The CDR3 sequence is CASGVHGLVTDTQYF. The CDR3 DNA follows: TGCGCCAGCGGCGTACACGGGTTGGTCACAGATACGCAGTATTTT.

V usage is TRBV7-6 and J usage is TRBJ2-2, with 10 bases aligning to TRBD2. Germline trimming cut 1 base from V and 0 bases from J; bases unmatched to any gene: 5. The CDR3 covers 18 residues. CDR1 SGHVS and CDR2 FNYEAQ come from the germline V gene. In DNA, the CDR3 is TGTGCCAGCAGCTTAGTAGCGGGGGGTCCCCCGAACACCGGGGAGCTGTTTTTT. Amino acids: CASSLVAGGPPNTGELFF.

J is TRBJ2-7 and V is TRBV15, with TRBD2 matching 13 bases. CDR3 length: 14 residues. Germline V gene data show CDR1 as LNHNV and CDR2 as YYDKDF (reference sequence). After removal of 1 base from V and 7 bases from J, the junction contained 1 base not matched to a gene. The CDR3 is CATSRVLAGGEQYF. The CDR3 DNA sequence: TGTGCCACCAGCAGAGTACTAGCGGGAGGGGAGCAGTACTTC.